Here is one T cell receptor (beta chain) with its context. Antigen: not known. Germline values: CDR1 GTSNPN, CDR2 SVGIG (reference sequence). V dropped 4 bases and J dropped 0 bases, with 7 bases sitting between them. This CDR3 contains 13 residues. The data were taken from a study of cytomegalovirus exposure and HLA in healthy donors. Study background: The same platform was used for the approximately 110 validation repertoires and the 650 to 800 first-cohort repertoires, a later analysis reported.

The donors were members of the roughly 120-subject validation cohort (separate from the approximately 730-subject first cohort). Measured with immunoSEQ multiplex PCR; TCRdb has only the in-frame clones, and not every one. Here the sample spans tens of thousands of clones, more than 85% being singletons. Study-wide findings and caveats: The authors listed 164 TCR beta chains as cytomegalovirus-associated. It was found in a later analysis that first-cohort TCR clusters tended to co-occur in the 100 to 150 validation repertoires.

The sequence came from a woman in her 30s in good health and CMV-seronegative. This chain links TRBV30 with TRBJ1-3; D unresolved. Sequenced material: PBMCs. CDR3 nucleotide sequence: TGTGCCTGGAATAGAGGCTCTGGAAACACCATATATTTT. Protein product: CAWNRGSGNTIYF.